This T cell receptor beta chain was captured in a study of T cells after yellow fever vaccination. Study-level points and caveats: Weaker overall was a secondary response that nonetheless peaked faster, on day 5 versus 15. Re-detected after boosting: most primary clones, around 97% of CD4 and 88% of CD8.

A 5'RACE template-switching step, the method used to make TCR cDNA, added a universal primer site and UMIs. TCRdb reanalysed the 5' RACE reads using MiXCR and keeps one entry per CDR3 protein. This table has a few hundred thousand distinct CDR3 sequences, approximately 4% appearing once. Concerning this clonotype: The target antigen is unknown.

The CDR3 spans 21 residues. V gave up 6 bases and J gave up 0 bases; unmatched junction bases: 18. CDR1 is SNHLY, CDR2 FYNNEI, per germline. The chain carries TRBV2 and TRBJ2-4, with 12 bases fitting TRBD2. This specimen consisted of PBMCs, obtained 15 days after the yellow fever booster vaccination. This sequence was found in a young man who received the YFV17D yellow fever vaccine. CDR3 sequence reads: CASRLMAASGGAGGAKNIQYF. The CDR3 coding sequence is TGTGCCAGCAGACTCATGGCGGCTAGCGGGGGGGCCGGGGGAGCCAAAAACATTCAGTACTTC.